A selection of T cell receptor beta chains follows, all from one sample in a study of blood T cell repertoires in COVID-19. The repertoire was sequenced with immunoSEQ multiplex PCR; TCRdb's copy has only in-frame clones and lacks some. The sample contains over 250,000 clones, around 91% of which appear only once. The source material was peripheral blood. These receptors were obtained from a woman aged 60-70 years with acute or convalescent COVID-19. The CDR3 runs from the conserved cysteine through the conserved F or W. A D gene is named only where the DNA matches it firmly. The size field is filled for only some rows; it gives once, few, many or a size class.

d_gene: TRBD1; v_gene: TRBV28; abundance: NA; j_gene: TRBJ2-7; CDR3aa: CASRASDRSYEQYF; CDR3nt: TGTGCCAGCCGAGCTTCGGACAGGTCCTACGAGCAGTACTTC
d_gene: TRBD2; v_gene: TRBV4-1; abundance: NA; j_gene: TRBJ2-7; CDR3aa: CASSPTSGASYEQYF; CDR3nt: TGCGCCAGCAGCCCAACTAGCGGGGCCTCCTACGAGCAGTACTTC
d_gene: TRBD1; v_gene: TRBV7-8; abundance: NA; j_gene: TRBJ1-3; CDR3aa: CASSLEFRDSLSGNTIYF; CDR3nt: TGTGCCAGCAGCTTAGAGTTCCGGGACAGCCTCTCTGGAAACACCATATATTTT
d_gene: TRBD2; v_gene: TRBV7-2; abundance: NA; j_gene: TRBJ2-3; CDR3aa: CASSPGLAGLSTDTQYF; CDR3nt: TGTGCCAGCAGCCCAGGACTAGCGGGCCTTAGCACAGATACGCAGTATTTT
d_gene: NA; v_gene: TRBV12-2; abundance: NA; j_gene: TRBJ1-5; CDR3aa: CASRPSWGTGGNQPQHF; CDR3nt: TGTGCAAGTCGCCCTAGCTGGGGGACAGGGGGAAATCAGCCCCAGCATTTT
d_gene: TRBD1; v_gene: TRBV6-1; abundance: NA; j_gene: TRBJ2-7; CDR3aa: CASSERTGGSRYEQYF; CDR3nt: TGTGCCAGCAGTGAACGGACAGGGGGCAGTCGCTACGAGCAGTACTTC
d_gene: TRBD1; v_gene: TRBV19; abundance: once; j_gene: TRBJ1-4; CDR3aa: CASSTDRGLFF; CDR3nt: TGTGCCAGTAGTACTGACAGGGGACTGTTTTTT
d_gene: TRBD1; v_gene: TRBV20-1; abundance: NA; j_gene: TRBJ1-5; CDR3aa: CSASGDRYNQPQHF; CDR3nt: TGCAGTGCTAGTGGGGACAGGTACAATCAGCCCCAGCATTTT
d_gene: TRBD1; v_gene: TRBV28; abundance: once; j_gene: TRBJ1-1; CDR3aa: CASRRGTGNTEAFF; CDR3nt: TGTGCCAGCAGACGCGGGACAGGAAACACTGAAGCTTTCTTT
d_gene: NA; v_gene: TRBV5-4; abundance: NA; j_gene: TRBJ1-2; CDR3aa: CASSPRDGSYGYTF; CDR3nt: TGTGCCAGCAGCCCTCGTGACGGGTCCTATGGCTACACCTTC
d_gene: TRBD1; v_gene: TRBV7-3; abundance: NA; j_gene: TRBJ2-2; CDR3aa: CASSLDRVTGELFF; CDR3nt: TGTGCCAGCAGTCTGGACAGGGTGACCGGGGAGCTGTTTTTT
d_gene: NA; v_gene: TRBV27; abundance: NA; j_gene: TRBJ2-1; CDR3aa: CASRGGYNEQFF; CDR3nt: TGTGCCAGCAGAGGCGGGTACAATGAGCAGTTCTTC
d_gene: TRBD1; v_gene: TRBV27; abundance: NA; j_gene: TRBJ2-2; CDR3aa: CASRPGTGGTGELFF; CDR3nt: TGTGCCAGCAGGCCCGGGACAGGGGGCACCGGGGAGCTGTTTTTT
d_gene: NA; v_gene: TRBV9; abundance: few; j_gene: TRBJ1-3; CDR3aa: CASTGGQGDSGNTIYF; CDR3nt: TGTGCCAGCACCGGAGGGCAGGGCGACTCTGGAAACACCATATATTTT
d_gene: TRBD2; v_gene: TRBV27; abundance: NA; j_gene: TRBJ2-3; CDR3aa: CASRIAGTFHTDTQYF; CDR3nt: TGTGCCAGCAGAATAGCGGGAACTTTCCACACAGATACGCAGTATTTT
d_gene: TRBD1; v_gene: TRBV28; abundance: NA; j_gene: TRBJ1-5; CDR3aa: CASSYDRAQHF; CDR3nt: TGTGCCAGCAGTTACGACAGGGCCCAGCATTTT
d_gene: NA; v_gene: TRBV28; abundance: NA; j_gene: TRBJ2-1; CDR3aa: CASHPTRGIYNEQFF; CDR3nt: TGTGCCAGCCACCCCACTCGCGGAATCTACAATGAGCAGTTCTTC
d_gene: NA; v_gene: TRBV28; abundance: NA; j_gene: TRBJ1-2; CDR3aa: CATSRVDGYTF; CDR3nt: TGTGCCACCTCCCGAGTGGATGGCTACACCTTC
d_gene: TRBD2; v_gene: TRBV7-3; abundance: NA; j_gene: TRBJ2-7; CDR3aa: CASSLTGTSNPYEQYF; CDR3nt: TGTGCCAGCAGCCTCACCGGGACTAGCAATCCCTACGAGCAGTACTTC
d_gene: NA; v_gene: TRBV11-3; abundance: NA; j_gene: TRBJ2-1; CDR3aa: CASSLPESSSYNEQFF; CDR3nt: TGTGCCAGCAGCCTCCCGGAGTCTAGCTCCTACAATGAGCAGTTCTTC
d_gene: NA; v_gene: TRBV18; abundance: NA; j_gene: TRBJ1-5; CDR3aa: CASSPRAGTPKSNQPQHF; CDR3nt: TGTGCCAGCTCACCCCGGGCCGGGACACCAAAAAGCAATCAGCCCCAGCATTTT
d_gene: TRBD1; v_gene: TRBV20-1; abundance: NA; j_gene: TRBJ2-1; CDR3aa: CSASLPQGVNEQFF; CDR3nt: TGCAGTGCTAGTTTGCCCCAGGGGGTCAATGAGCAGTTCTTC
d_gene: TRBD1; v_gene: TRBV6-5; abundance: NA; j_gene: TRBJ2-5; CDR3aa: CASSTTGGQETQYF; CDR3nt: TGTGCCAGCAGTACTACAGGGGGGCAAGAGACCCAGTACTTC
d_gene: NA; v_gene: TRBV6-1; abundance: once; j_gene: TRBJ1-2; CDR3aa: CASSEALQAGANYGYTF; CDR3nt: TGTGCCAGCAGTGAAGCGCTTCAGGCAGGGGCCAACTATGGCTACACCTTC
d_gene: TRBD1; v_gene: TRBV15; abundance: NA; j_gene: TRBJ1-5; CDR3aa: CATSRTGWNQPQHF; CDR3nt: TGTGCCACCAGCAGGACAGGGTGGAACCAGCCCCAGCATTTT
d_gene: NA; v_gene: TRBV5-1; abundance: NA; j_gene: TRBJ1-3; CDR3aa: CASSSGLSGNTIYF; CDR3nt: TGCGCCAGCAGCTCCGGTCTCTCTGGAAACACCATATATTTT
d_gene: TRBD2; v_gene: TRBV10-3; abundance: NA; j_gene: TRBJ2-7; CDR3aa: CASNSGVSKYF; CDR3nt: TGTGCCTCCAACAGCGGGGTGAGCAAGTACTTC